This entry lists 31 T cell receptor beta chains sequenced from one sample in a study of T cell responses to AZD1222 COVID-19 vaccine. The assay was immunoSEQ multiplex PCR, and TCRdb's table has in-frame clones only and misses some. The data hold roughly 70,000 clones, with nearly 90% observed a single time. The sample here was peripheral blood, taken 28 days after the second AZD1222 dose. Receptors were obtained from an adult who received the AZD1222 COVID-19 vaccine.

The genes are TRBV30 and TRBJ1-1, with 7 bases identical to TRBD1. Per germline, CDR1 GTSNPN and CDR2 SVGIG (reference sequence). V gave up 2 bases and J gave up 0 bases; unmatched junction bases: 3. This CDR3 spans 14 amino acids. CDR3 nucleotide sequence: TGTGCCTGGAGTCGGACAGGACTGAACACTGAAGCTTTCTTT. This gives the protein CAWSRTGLNTEAFF.

This rearrangement joins TRBV6-1 to TRBJ2-3; 14 bases fit TRBD2. Germline CDR1 and CDR2: MNHNS and SASEGT. The CDR3 sequence is 18 residues long. V shed 3 bases and J 3 bases; nucleotides not matched to a gene: 8. This CDR3 reads CASSEGLAGVGGTDTQYF. The CDR3 nucleotides read TGTGCCAGCAGTGAGGGACTAGCGGGAGTGGGGGGAACAGATACGCAGTATTTT.

This clone was detected only once. The J gene is TRBJ1-4, the V gene TRBV5-1, with 8 bases aligning to TRBD1. J gave up 7 bases and V 0 bases, and 5 bases lay outside the gene matches. Germline-derived CDR1 and CDR2 are SGHRS and YFSETQ. The CDR3 length is 15 residues. The CDR3 nucleotides are TGCGCCAGCAGCTTGGACCAGGGGGCAGGTGAAAAACTGTTTTTT. It is translated as CASSLDQGAGEKLFF.

The chain couples TRBV6-6 to TRBJ2-2; D ambiguous. Germline loops: CDR1 MNHNY, CDR2 SVGAGI (reference sequence). The CDR3 is 14 amino acids. V was clipped by 8 bases and J by 0 bases, with 10 bases between them. The CDR3 DNA reads as TGTGCCAGCCTGGGCAGAGCGAACACCGGGGAGCTGTTTTTT. The encoded protein is CASLGRANTGELFF.

This chain uses TRBV19 with TRBJ1-4, with 7 bases matching TRBD1. This CDR3 is 15 amino acids long. CDR1 and CDR2 (germline): LNHDA, SQIVND (reference sequence). Trimming took 5 bases from V and 10 from J; bases not matched to a gene: 13. The CDR3 loop reads CASSPGTVSAGKLFF. CDR3 coding DNA: TGTGCCAGTAGTCCCGGGACAGTCTCTGCAGGAAAACTGTTTTTT.

CDR3 sequence reads: CASSRDSHSNQPQHF. The DNA for the CDR3 is TGTGCCAGCAGCCGGGACAGCCATAGCAATCAGCCCCAGCATTTT. The chain carries TRBV7-2 and TRBJ1-5; 7 bases are a match to TRBD1. Germline V gives CDR1 SGHTA, CDR2 FQGNSA. There are 15 residues in the CDR3. With V trimmed by 5 bases and J by 0 bases, 4 bases remained unmatched.

The rearrangement uses TRBV4-1 and TRBJ2-6, with 8 bases identical to TRBD2. V trimming: 1 base; J trimming: 2 bases; junction bases outside the gene matches: 10. Germline V CDR1 and CDR2: MGHRA, YSYEKL. The CDR3 has 19 residues. The CDR3, as DNA: TGCGCCAGCAGCCAAGGGCGGGGGGCCCTCTCGGCTGGGGCCAACGTCCTGACTTTC. It specifies CASSQGRGALSAGANVLTF.

The J gene is TRBJ1-2, the V gene TRBV6-5, with D possibly TRBD1 on 5 matching bases. Deletions cut 5 bases from V and 2 bases from J, with 12 bases between. Germline V gene sequence: CDR1 MNHEY, CDR2 SVGAGI. The CDR3 is made up of 14 amino acids. CDR3: CASSRNGGNYGYTF. CDR3 sequence (DNA): TGTGCCAGCAGTCGAAACGGGGGGAACTATGGCTACACCTTC.

The chain joins TRBV25-1 to TRBJ2-1; weak D call: TRBD2 (7 bases). Germline CDR1 MGHDK, CDR2 SYGVNS. CDR3 length equals 17 residues. V was pared by 0 bases and J by 4 bases, with 16 bases between. CDR3 protein: CASSEYPQGGGYNEQFF. In nucleotides, the CDR3 is TGTGCCAGCAGTGAATACCCCCAGGGAGGGGGGTACAATGAGCAGTTCTTC.

The rearrangement joins TRBV2 to TRBJ2-7, with unresolved D. Trimming left V 6 bases short and J 2 bases short, with 5 bases between. Germline assignment: CDR1 SNHLY and CDR2 FYNNEI. This CDR3 is built from 11 residues. CDR3 in amino acids: CASRETYEQYF. In nucleotides, the CDR3 is TGTGCCAGCAGGGAAACCTACGAGCAGTACTTC.

This clone has a handful of counts. The gene calls are TRBV6-1 and TRBJ1-2; possibly TRBD1 for D (5 bases). Germline CDR1 reads MNHNS; CDR2 reads SASEGT. This CDR3 has 13 amino acids. Deletions cut 3 bases from V and 5 bases from J, with 10 bases between. The CDR3 bases are TGTGCCAGCAGTGAGACAGTCCTATATGGCTACACCTTC. It specifies CASSETVLYGYTF.

In regard to this clone: Additional DNA sequences in this sample encode the identical CDR3. This chain uses TRBV6-5 with TRBJ1-5, with 11 nucleotides matching TRBD1. The V and J ends lost 5 bases and 4 bases, in that order; junction bases with no gene match: 4. The V gene's germline CDR1 is MNHEY and CDR2 SVGAGI. This CDR3 comprises 15 residues. Here the CDR3 reads CASSRTGGLNQPQHF. The CDR3, as DNA: TGTGCCAGCAGTCGGACAGGGGGCCTGAATCAGCCCCAGCATTTT.

In regard to this clone: The same CDR3 can be traced to other DNA sequences in this sample. The V gene is TRBV6-5, the J gene TRBJ1-1; maybe TRBD1 (5 bases). V was clipped by 0 bases and J by 1 base, with 9 bases between them. Germline-derived CDR1 and CDR2 are MNHEY and SVGAGI. The CDR3 covers 15 residues. The CDR3 region has the DNA TGTGCCAGCAGTTACTCGTCAAGGGGGAACACTGAAGCTTTCTTT. Amino acid sequence: CASSYSSRGNTEAFF.

V is TRBV15 and J is TRBJ1-6; TRBD1 aligns across 7 bases. After removal of 1 base from V and 8 bases from J, the junction contained 2 bases not matched to a gene. The CDR3 totals 14 residues. Germline loops: CDR1 LNHNV, CDR2 YYDKDF (reference sequence). The CDR3 loop reads CATSRGDSYSPLHF. The CDR3 region has the DNA TGTGCCACCAGCAGAGGGGACAGTTATTCACCCCTCCACTTT. Together with reference TRBV15 and TRBJ1-6, the CDR3 gives the full variable domain: DAMVIQNPRYQVTQFGKPVTLSCSQTLNHNVMYWYQQKSSQAPKLLFHYYDKDFNNEADTPDNFQSRRPNTSFCFLDIRSPGLGDTAMYLCATSRGDSYSPLHFGNGTRLTVT.

This chain links TRBV6-2 or TRBV6-3 with TRBJ2-4; TRBD1 matches 9 bases. There are 17 residues in the CDR3. Per the germline V gene, CDR1 is MNHEY and CDR2 is SVGEGT. With 4 bases clipped from V and 0 bases from J, the junction kept 7 bases outside the gene matches. CDR3 nucleotide sequence: TGTGCCAGCAGTTCCCTCGGACAGGGGCTAGCCAAAAACATTCAGTACTTC. Translated, it gives CASSSLGQGLAKNIQYF.

The rearrangement uses TRBV11-2 and TRBJ2-2; possibly TRBD1 for D (6 bases). Germline CDR1 and CDR2: SGHAT and FQNNGV. The CDR3 runs to 17 residues. Trimming pared 4 bases from V and 6 bases from J, leaving 21 bases between. CDR3 sequence: CASSSALTGNIPGELFF. Written as DNA, the CDR3 is TGTGCCAGCAGCTCCGCCCTGACAGGAAATATACCCGGGGAGCTGTTTTTT.

The rearrangement joins TRBV21-1 to TRBJ2-7; the DNA was not compared with TRBD2, the D call given in the table. TRBV21-1 is a documented pseudogene. This CDR3 has 15 amino acids. Here the CDR3 reads CASSKTGWSSYEQYF. The DNA for the CDR3 is TGTGCCAGCAGCAAGACGGGATGGAGCTCCTACGAGCAGTACTTC.

The chain uses TRBV11-2 and TRBJ2-5; D not certain. CDR1 and CDR2 (germline): SGHAT, FQNNGV. With 5 bases removed from V and 5 bases from J, the gap between germline ends came to 12 bases. The CDR3 loop spans 13 amino acids. CDR3 protein: CASSPGVTETQYF. The CDR3 DNA is TGTGCCAGCAGCCCAGGTGTTACGGAGACCCAGTACTTC. The whole variable domain, remainder taken from reference TRBV11-2 and TRBJ2-5, is EAGVAQSPRYKIIEKRQSVAFWCNPISGHATLYWYQQILGQGPKLLIQFQNNGVVDDSQLPKDRFSAERLKGVDSTLKIQPAKLEDSAVYLCASSPGVTETQYFGPGTRLLVL.

The CDR3 DNA reads as TGTGCCAGCAATTTAGCGGGGGACAATGAGCAGTTCTTC. Encoded protein: CASNLAGDNEQFF. The chain carries TRBV6-5 and TRBJ2-1; 9 nucleotides line up with TRBD2. This CDR3 region has 13 residues. In germline, CDR1 is MNHEY, CDR2 SVGAGI. After removal of 7 bases from V and 5 bases from J, the junction contained 3 bases not matched to a gene.

This clone appeared a few times. V usage is TRBV9 and J usage is TRBJ1-1, with D possibly being TRBD1 (5 bases). Germline V CDR1 and CDR2: SGDLS, YYNGEE. The CDR3 extends over 18 amino acids. Trimming pared 4 bases from V and 2 bases from J, leaving 24 bases between. CDR3: CASSPEGRGEGGNTEAFF. DNA of the CDR3: TGTGCCAGCAGCCCAGAGGGACGAGGGGAGGGAGGAAACACTGAAGCTTTCTTT. Complete variable domain (other parts from reference TRBV9 and TRBJ1-1): DSGVTQTPKHLITATGQRVTLRCSPRSGDLSVYWYQQSLDQGLQFLIQYYNGEERAKGNILERFSAQQFPDLHSELNLSSLELGDSALYFCASSPEGRGEGGNTEAFFGQGTRLTVV.

At least ten counts were recorded for this clone. The gene calls are TRBV6-2 or TRBV6-3 and TRBJ1-2; 7 bases match TRBD1. J gave up 2 bases and V 0 bases, and 6 bases lay outside the gene matches. The CDR3 runs 16 residues. Germline CDR1 is MNHEY and CDR2 is SVGEGT. The CDR3: CASSYSDTGANYGYTF. CDR3 in DNA: TGTGCCAGCAGTTACTCGGATACAGGGGCCAACTATGGCTACACCTTC.

J is TRBJ2-4 and V is TRBV2; D remains unclear. This CDR3 region has 15 residues. Germline V gene lookup returns CDR1 SNHLY and CDR2 FYNNEI. CDR3 nucleotides: TGTGCTGGAAGCGAGAGAGCCTTAGCCAAAAACATTCAGTACTTC. Its translation is CAGSERALAKNIQYF.

In this sample, this clone turned up once. The chain is built from TRBV5-1 and TRBJ2-7, with D perhaps being TRBD1 or TRBD2 (5 bases each). The CDR3 is made up of 13 amino acids. V was shortened by 3 bases and J by 10 bases, with 17 bases between the two germline ends. Germline CDR1 is SGHRS and CDR2 is YFSETQ. The CDR3 DNA reads as TGCGCCAGCAGCTCTACAGAGGGGACCCCTCAGTACTTC. Translating it yields CASSSTEGTPQYF.

This clone was observed a few times. CDR3 amino acids: CASSADGIYGNQPQHF. The CDR3 DNA follows: TGCGCCAGCAGCGCCGACGGGATCTATGGCAATCAGCCCCAGCATTTT. The J gene is TRBJ1-5, the V gene TRBV5-1; D gene ambiguous. The CDR3 sequence is 16 residues long. Per germline, CDR1 SGHRS and CDR2 YFSETQ. The ends were cut back, 4 bases at V and 2 bases at J, with 16 bases in the middle.

This chain connects TRBV7-3 to TRBJ1-6; 7 nucleotides align to TRBD1. The germline V gene has CDR1 SGHTA and CDR2 FQGTGA. CDR3 length: 14 residues. Losses at the gene ends were 5 bases for V and 7 bases for J; bases not matched to a gene: 5. The CDR3 coding sequence is TGTGCCAGCAGCATGGGACAGCAGAATTCACCCCTCCACTTT. It is translated as CASSMGQQNSPLHF.

The sample holds one count of this clone. The chain uses TRBV6-2 or TRBV6-3 and TRBJ2-7, with D hard to call. Germline values: CDR1 MNHEY, CDR2 SVGEGT. The CDR3 totals 12 residues. V was shortened by 5 bases and J by 3 bases, with 8 bases between the two germline ends. The DNA of the CDR3 is TGTGCCAGCAGTCCAGGTGGCTACGAGCAGTACTTC. This gives the protein CASSPGGYEQYF.

The chain recombines TRBV3-1 (or the pseudogene TRBV3-2) with TRBJ1-6; the D is unclear. The V gene's germline CDR1 is LGHDT and CDR2 YNNKEL (reference sequence). The CDR3 runs to 14 residues. Trimming shortened V by 2 bases and J by 7 bases, and 9 bases separated the two germline ends. Here the CDR3 reads CASSQRQENSPLHF. The DNA for the CDR3 is TGTGCCAGCAGCCAACGGCAGGAAAATTCACCCCTCCACTTT.

The table lists this clone with a count of one. The rearrangement joins TRBV3-1 (or the pseudogene TRBV3-2) to TRBJ2-3; TRBD2 matches at 12 bases. Germline CDR1 and CDR2: LGHDT and YNNKEL (reference sequence). Germline trimming cut 3 bases from V and 4 bases from J; bases unmatched to any gene: 8. CDR3 length equals 17 residues. The CDR3 protein is CASSHPSSGRAPDTQYF. The CDR3 DNA sequence: TGTGCCAGCAGCCACCCTTCTAGCGGGAGGGCCCCAGATACGCAGTATTTT.

The chain carries TRBV14 and TRBJ2-7; 11 bases are a match to TRBD1. Trimming at V came to 4 bases and at J to 5 bases, leaving 19 bases not matched to a gene. This CDR3 has 19 amino acids. CDR1 and CDR2 (germline): SGHDN, FVKESK. CDR3 in DNA: TGTGCCAGCAGCCCCACAGGGACAGGGGGGTTCACCCAATATGACGAGCAGTACTTC. Its translation is CASSPTGTGGFTQYDEQYF.

DNA of the CDR3: TGTGCCAGCAGTTTAACATATGGCAATCAGCCCCAGCATTTT. Amino acid sequence: CASSLTYGNQPQHF. The chain recombines TRBV27 with TRBJ1-5; D uncertain. Germline CDR1 reads MNHEY; CDR2 reads SMNVEV (reference sequence). The CDR3 has 14 residues. The V end was cut by 2 bases, the J end by 2 bases, with 7 bases between.

The J gene is TRBJ2-2, the V gene TRBV7-2; TRBD1 matches at 10 bases. The V gene's germline CDR1 is SGHTA and CDR2 FQGNSA. Germline trimming cut 1 base from V and 5 bases from J; bases unmatched to any gene: 1. This CDR3 has 15 residues. CDR3 nucleotide sequence: TGTGCCAGCAGCTTAGTGGGACAGGGGACCGGGGAGCTGTTTTTT. Its translation: CASSLVGQGTGELFF.